Following are 18 T cell receptor beta chains from one sample sequenced in a study of cytomegalovirus exposure and HLA in healthy donors. It was with 60 Vbeta and 13 Jbeta primers that the PCR ran. Method: immunoSEQ multiplex PCR; TCRdb's copy keeps in-frame clones and lacks some. The table records some 150,000 clones, 60% to 85% of them present only once. Specimen: PBMCs. Receptor source: a female donor in good health and CMV-seronegative.

The V and J genes are TRBV28 and TRBJ2-7; the match to TRBD1 covers 7 bases. J was trimmed by 0 bases and V by 6 bases; bases with no gene match: 8. The length of the CDR3 is 15 residues. CDR1 MDHEN and CDR2 SYDVKM come from the germline V gene. CDR3: CASSRPGTASYEQYF. The DNA for the CDR3 is TGTGCCAGCAGCCGACCCGGGACAGCCTCCTACGAGCAGTACTTC. The whole variable domain, remainder taken from reference TRBV28 and TRBJ2-7, is DVKVTQSSRYLVKRTGEKVFLECVQDMDHENMFWYRQDPGLGLRLIYFSYDVKMKEKGDIPEGYSVSREKKERFSLILESASTNQTSMYLCASSRPGTASYEQYFGPGTRLTVT.

The chain uses TRBV28 and TRBJ1-4, with D perhaps matching TRBD1 (5 bases). V was clipped by 7 bases and J by 0 bases, with 12 bases between them. The germline V gene has CDR1 MDHEN and CDR2 SYDVKM. The CDR3 has 15 amino acids. Here the CDR3 reads CASTRTTATNEKLFF. CDR3 nucleotides: TGTGCCAGCACCCGGACGACAGCAACTAATGAAAAACTGTTTTTT.

V usage is TRBV7-8 and J usage is TRBJ1-1; TRBD1 matches 8 bases. The V gene's germline CDR1 is SGHVS and CDR2 FQNEAQ. The CDR3 is 15 residues long. V lost 1 base to trimming and J lost 3 bases; unmatched junction nucleotides: 4. This CDR3 reads CASSLVHRGDTEAFF. CDR3 nucleotides: TGTGCCAGCAGCTTAGTTCACAGGGGGGACACTGAAGCTTTCTTT.

The chain carries TRBV6-1 and TRBJ1-2, with D possibly matching TRBD1 (6 bases). The CDR3 consists of 14 residues. Trimming left V 5 bases short and J 5 bases short, with 15 bases between. Germline assignment: CDR1 MNHNS and CDR2 SASEGT. CDR3: CASSLDRNRYGYTF. In DNA form, the CDR3 reads TGTGCCAGCAGTCTGGACAGAAACCGGTATGGCTACACCTTC.

This clone was recorded only once. The J gene is TRBJ2-3, the V gene TRBV7-9; D is possibly TRBD2 (5 bases). This CDR3 has 16 amino acids. CDR1 is SEHNR and CDR2 is FQNEAQ in the germline V gene (reference sequence). V was pared by 5 bases and J by 2 bases, with 17 bases between. The CDR3 loop is CASSTGMSETTDTQYF. The CDR3 DNA is TGTGCCAGCAGCACCGGGATGTCCGAGACCACAGATACGCAGTATTTT.

This clone was seen a single time. The chain recombines TRBV14 with TRBJ2-7; 7 nucleotides line up with TRBD1. Germline loops: CDR1 SGHDN, CDR2 FVKESK. The CDR3 runs to 15 residues. The ends lost 4 bases at V and 4 bases at J; junction bases unmatched: 10. The CDR3 loop is CASSLLYRGRYEQYF. In nucleotides, the CDR3 is TGTGCCAGCAGCCTCCTTTACAGGGGCCGGTACGAGCAGTACTTC.

Only one count was recorded for this clone. The genes are TRBV9 and TRBJ2-5, with D possibly being TRBD2 (5 bases). This CDR3 is built from 14 residues. Germline V gene data show CDR1 as SGDLS and CDR2 as YYNGEE. V dropped 0 bases and J dropped 1 base, with 7 bases sitting between them. The CDR3 is CASSVAAGQETQYF. The DNA for the CDR3 is TGTGCCAGCAGCGTAGCGGCGGGCCAAGAGACCCAGTACTTC. Full variable domain (missing parts from reference TRBV9 and TRBJ2-5): DSGVTQTPKHLITATGQRVTLRCSPRSGDLSVYWYQQSLDQGLQFLIQYYNGEERAKGNILERFSAQQFPDLHSELNLSSLELGDSALYFCASSVAAGQETQYFGPGTRLLVL.

The V and J genes are TRBV5-4 and TRBJ1-1; tentative D call: TRBD1 (5 bases). V was trimmed by 2 bases and J by 3 bases, leaving 11 bases between them. The CDR3 runs to 14 residues. Germline V gene data show CDR1 as SGHNT and CDR2 as YYREEE (reference sequence). The CDR3 coding sequence is TGTGCCAGCAGCTTCTACGGACAAGACACTGAAGCTTTCTTT. It specifies CASSFYGQDTEAFF.

This rearrangement joins TRBV5-1 to TRBJ2-3, with TRBD2 as a possible D gene (6 bases). Germline CDR1 and CDR2: SGHRS and YFSETQ. Trimming cost V 1 base and J 4 bases, with 10 bases left between them. The CDR3 runs to 14 residues. CDR3 coding DNA: TGCGCCAGCAGCTTGAATGGCGGGGCAGATACGCAGTATTTT. Translation gives CASSLNGGADTQYF.

The J gene is TRBJ2-7, the V gene TRBV19, with 10 bases lining up with TRBD1. Losses at the gene ends were 7 bases for V and 2 bases for J; bases not matched to a gene: 5. Germline V gene lookup returns CDR1 LNHDA and CDR2 SQIVND (reference sequence). The CDR3 is 14 residues long. The chain's CDR3 is CASTPGTGAYEQYF. In DNA form, the CDR3 reads TGTGCCAGTACCCCCGGGACAGGGGCCTACGAGCAGTACTTC.

This clone was recorded a few times. CDR3 region: CATSRAIPGVDVIGSNQPQHF. CDR3 bases: TGTGCCACCAGCAGAGCCATACCCGGAGTCGATGTTATAGGAAGCAATCAGCCCCAGCATTTT. The chain joins TRBV15 to TRBJ1-5; no clear D gene. The CDR3 spans 21 residues. Deletions cut 1 base from V and 1 base from J, with 26 bases between. Germline CDR1 reads LNHNV; CDR2 reads YYDKDF (reference sequence).

The V call is TRBV6-1, the J call TRBJ2-7, with TRBD1 as a possible D gene (6 bases). Trimming left V 4 bases short and J 6 bases short, with 10 bases between. In germline, CDR1 is MNHNS, CDR2 SASEGT. The CDR3 contains 12 residues. CDR3 residues: CASSGDTSEQYF. Written as DNA, the CDR3 is TGTGCCAGCAGTGGGGACACATCCGAGCAGTACTTC.

The rearrangement joins TRBV5-1 to TRBJ2-5, with D unclear. Germline V gene lookup returns CDR1 SGHRS and CDR2 YFSETQ. V was pared by 4 bases and J by 5 bases, with 12 bases between. This CDR3 is built from 13 residues. Here the CDR3 reads CASSPDWLETQYF. CDR3 nucleotides: TGCGCCAGCAGCCCCGACTGGTTGGAGACCCAGTACTTC.

This clone appeared once. V usage is TRBV2 and J usage is TRBJ2-3, with TRBD1 identical over 9 bases. Germline CDR1 reads SNHLY; CDR2 reads FYNNEI. V was clipped by 3 bases and J by 4 bases; unmatched bases: 2. The CDR3 is 14 amino acids. The chain's CDR3 is CASSDDRGSDTQYF. The DNA for the CDR3 is TGTGCCAGCAGTGATGACAGGGGGTCAGATACGCAGTATTTT. The whole variable domain, remainder taken from reference TRBV2 and TRBJ2-3, is EPEVTQTPSHQVTQMGQEVILRCVPISNHLYFYWYRQILGQKVEFLVSFYNNEISEKSEIFDDQFSVERPDGSNFTLKIRSTKLEDSAMYFCASSDDRGSDTQYFGPGTRLTVL.

The chain joins TRBV19 to TRBJ1-5; D ambiguous. The CDR3 runs 13 residues. Germline-derived CDR1 and CDR2 are LNHDA and SQIVND (reference sequence). Trimming shortened V by 6 bases and J by 1 base, and 7 bases separated the two germline ends. The CDR3 loop reads CASSAGSNQPQHF. For the CDR3, the DNA is TGTGCCAGTAGCGCGGGAAGCAATCAGCCCCAGCATTTT.

The chain joins TRBV5-6 to TRBJ2-2; TRBD2 is a possible D gene (7 bases). Germline CDR1 is SGHDT and CDR2 is YYEEEE. The V gene lost 0 bases and the J gene lost 1 base, with 16 bases spanning the gap. This CDR3 spans 18 amino acids. CDR3 residues: CASSLEGQRDMNTGELFF. CDR3 nucleotide sequence: TGTGCCAGCAGCTTGGAAGGGCAGCGGGACATGAACACCGGGGAGCTGTTTTTT.

This clone occurred once. V usage is TRBV7-2 and J usage is TRBJ2-7; the D gene is possibly TRBD1 (6 bases). The CDR3 runs 15 residues. In germline, CDR1 is SGHTA, CDR2 FQGNSA. V was pared by 2 bases and J by 2 bases, with 13 bases between. The CDR3 loop is CASSLRGSSAYEQYF. The CDR3 region has the DNA TGTGCCAGCAGCTTAAGGGGGTCTTCGGCCTACGAGCAGTACTTC. Full variable domain (remainder filled in from reference TRBV7-2 and TRBJ2-7): GAGVSQSPSNKVTEKGKDVELRCDPISGHTALYWYRQSLGQGLEFLIYFQGNSAPDKSGLPSDRFSAERTGGSVSTLTIQRTQQEDSAVYLCASSLRGSSAYEQYFGPGTRLTVT.

V and J are TRBV19 and TRBJ2-1; 9 bases agree with TRBD1. This CDR3 is 15 amino acids long. V trimming: 11 bases; J trimming: 7 bases; junction bases outside the gene matches: 15. Germline assignment: CDR1 LNHDA and CDR2 SQIVND (reference sequence). CDR3 residues: CASLGGTGTTNEQFF. The CDR3 region has the DNA TGTGCCTCCCTGGGGGGGACAGGGACGACTAATGAGCAGTTCTTC.